This T cell receptor beta chain was obtained from a study of blood T cell repertoires in COVID-19. Original processing methods: Counts of nucleated cells, estimated from reference gene primer amplification, were obtained. Method: immunoSEQ multiplex PCR; TCRdb's copy keeps in-frame clones and lacks some. V, J and clone size were drawn from that table, and D and trimming were deduced from the DNA. The sample lists under 200,000 clones, roughly 90% occurring once. Trimming removed 5 bases from V and 5 bases from J; junction bases left unmatched: 6. Looked up from germline, CDR1 is SGHTA and CDR2 is FQGNSA. This CDR3 spans 15 amino acids.

The clonotype was recovered from a man aged 18 to 30 with active or convalescent COVID-19. The rearrangement uses TRBV7-2 and TRBJ2-5; 12 nucleotides align to TRBD2. Sequencing was done on a sample of peripheral blood. The CDR3 coding sequence is TGTGCCAGCAGCAAGACTAGCGGGAGTACTGAGACCCAGTACTTC. It is translated as CASSKTSGSTETQYF.